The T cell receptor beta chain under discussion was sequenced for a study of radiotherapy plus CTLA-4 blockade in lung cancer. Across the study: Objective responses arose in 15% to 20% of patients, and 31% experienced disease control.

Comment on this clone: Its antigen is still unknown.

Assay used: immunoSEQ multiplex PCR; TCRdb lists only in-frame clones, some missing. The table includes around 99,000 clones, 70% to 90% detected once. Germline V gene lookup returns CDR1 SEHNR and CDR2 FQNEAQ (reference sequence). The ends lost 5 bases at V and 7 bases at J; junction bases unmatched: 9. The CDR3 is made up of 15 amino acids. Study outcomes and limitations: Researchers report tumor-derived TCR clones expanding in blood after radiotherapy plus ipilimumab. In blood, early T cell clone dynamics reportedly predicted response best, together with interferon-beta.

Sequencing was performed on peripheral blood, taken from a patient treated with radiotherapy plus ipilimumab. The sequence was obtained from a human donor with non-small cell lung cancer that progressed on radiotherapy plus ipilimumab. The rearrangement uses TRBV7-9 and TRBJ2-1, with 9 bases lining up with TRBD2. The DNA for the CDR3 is TGTGCCAGCAGCCCCGGGACTAGCTCTTGGAATGAGCAGTTCTTC. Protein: CASSPGTSSWNEQFF.